Below, one TCR beta chain is given with its context. The antigen is unknown. The data were taken from a study of vaccination effects on CD4 cells after COVID-19. The protocol was immunoSEQ multiplex PCR, while the TCRdb copy is restricted to in-frame clones and leaves out a portion. The sample yields 70,000 or so clones, roughly three quarters seen once. Researchers isolated CD4+ T cells once less than twelve days of culture had elapsed. After removal of 11 bases from V and 6 bases from J, the junction contained 5 bases not matched to a gene. CDR3 length: 14 residues. Per the germline V gene, CDR1 is MNHEY and CDR2 is SVGAGI.

The TCR comes from a human donor who received a COVID-19 vaccine. This sequence joins TRBV6-5 and TRBJ2-2, with 14 positions matching TRBD2. The sequencing used CD4+ T cells from PBMCs cultured without peptide, collected before COVID-19 vaccination. CDR3 nucleotides: TGTGCCGTACGACTAGCGGGGGGGCCCGGGGAGCTGTTTTTT. Its translation is CAVRLAGGPGELFF.